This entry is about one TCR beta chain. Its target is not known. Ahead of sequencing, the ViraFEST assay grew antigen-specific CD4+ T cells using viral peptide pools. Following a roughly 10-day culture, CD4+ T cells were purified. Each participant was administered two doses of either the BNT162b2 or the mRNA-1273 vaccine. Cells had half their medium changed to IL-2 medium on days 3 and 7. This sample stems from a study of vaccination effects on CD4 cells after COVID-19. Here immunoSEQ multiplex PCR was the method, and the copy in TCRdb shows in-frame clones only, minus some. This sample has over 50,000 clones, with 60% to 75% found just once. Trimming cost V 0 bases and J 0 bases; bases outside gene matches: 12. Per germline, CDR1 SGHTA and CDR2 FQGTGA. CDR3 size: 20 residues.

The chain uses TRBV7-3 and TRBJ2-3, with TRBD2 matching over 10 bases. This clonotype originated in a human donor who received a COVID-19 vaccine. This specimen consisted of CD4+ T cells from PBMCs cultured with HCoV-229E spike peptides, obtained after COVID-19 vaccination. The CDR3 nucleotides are TGTGCCAGCAGCTTAACTGGAGCGGGGGGGGGATTTAGAAGCACAGATACGCAGTATTTT. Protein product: CASSLTGAGGGFRSTDTQYF.